Each of the 25 T cell receptor beta chains below was sequenced from the same sample in a study of T cells in localized non-small cell lung cancer. Libraries were prepared by immunoSEQ multiplex PCR; TCRdb keeps only in-frame clonotypes and omits some of them. The data contain around 40,000 clones, around 85% of them seen just once; the ten biggest clones take up 6.4%. This specimen was peripheral blood, taken before any cancer treatment. These TCRs come from a man aged 35-75 years with stage I lung adenocarcinoma.

The genes are TRBV28 and TRBJ2-1, with 10 bases lining up with TRBD2. This CDR3 contains 15 residues. Trimming took 6 bases from V and 2 from J; bases not matched to a gene: 4. Germline V gives CDR1 MDHEN, CDR2 SYDVKM. The CDR3 DNA reads TGTGCCAGCAGCGTAACTAGCGGGACCTACAATGAGCAGTTCTTC. Protein: CASSVTSGTYNEQFF.

This rearrangement joins TRBV11-3 to TRBJ1-1; D gene uncertain. Germline V CDR1 and CDR2: SGHNT, YENEEA. Between the trimmed V and J ends, which lost 5 bases and 1 base, there was a span of 8 bases. The CDR3 is 13 residues long. This CDR3 reads CASSARGNTEAFF. CDR3 sequence (DNA): TGTGCCAGCAGCGCAAGAGGGAACACTGAAGCTTTCTTT. The full variable domain, its missing parts supplied by reference TRBV11-3 and TRBJ1-1, is EAGVVQSPRYKIIEKKQPVAFWCNPISGHNTLYWYLQNLGQGPELLIRYENEEAVDDSQLPKDRFSAERLKGVDSTLKIQPAELGDSAVYLCASSARGNTEAFFGQGTRLTVV.

The CDR3 DNA is TGTGCCAGCAGTCCGCGGACTAGCGCCGATACGCAGTATTTT. This gives the protein CASSPRTSADTQYF. The V and J genes are TRBV13 and TRBJ2-3, with TRBD2 identical over 9 bases. The CDR3 is 14 amino acids. V lost 6 bases, J lost 6 bases, and 7 bases stayed unmatched. Looked up from germline, CDR1 is PRHDT and CDR2 is FYEKMQ (reference sequence).

The chain employs TRBV6-5 and TRBJ2-7; 8 nucleotides line up with TRBD1. This CDR3 comprises 14 residues. Germline CDR1 and CDR2: MNHEY and SVGAGI. Trimming cost V 2 bases and J 6 bases; bases outside gene matches: 6. CDR3 sequence (DNA): TGTGCCAGCAGTTACGGGACAGGAGGTCTCGAGCAGTACTTC. Amino acids: CASSYGTGGLEQYF.

The chain is built from TRBV30 and TRBJ2-2, with no clear D. This CDR3 spans 11 amino acids. Looked up from germline, CDR1 is GTSNPN and CDR2 is SVGIG (reference sequence). V lost 4 bases and J lost 5, with 5 bases in between. CDR3 sequence: CAWTSTGELFF. The CDR3 DNA follows: TGTGCCTGGACTTCTACCGGGGAGCTGTTTTTT.

The chain has TRBV29-1 and TRBJ2-3; D is uncertain. From germline, CDR1 is SQVTM and CDR2 ANQGSEA. The length of the CDR3 is 14 residues. V shed 7 bases and J shed 2 bases, with 16 bases lying between them. The DNA of the CDR3 is TGCAGCGCTTTATTTTCAGCCCACACAGATACGCAGTATTTT. This translates into CSALFSAHTDTQYF.

This clone was seen a handful of times. This sample includes further DNA sequences coding for the same CDR3. The V gene is TRBV7-9, the J gene TRBJ2-7; D is unclear. The germline V gene has CDR1 SEHNR and CDR2 FQNEAQ (reference sequence). CDR3 length: 12 residues. V was cut by 1 base and J by 3 bases, with 4 bases left in between. CDR3 amino acids: CASSLGSYEQYF. The CDR3 coding sequence is TGTGCCAGCAGCTTAGGAAGCTACGAGCAGTACTTC.

The chain is built from TRBV5-1 and TRBJ2-5; D unclear. This CDR3 has 15 amino acids. Trimming left V 1 base short and J 0 bases short, with 10 bases between. Germline values: CDR1 SGHRS, CDR2 YFSETQ. Here the CDR3 reads CASSLYGSYQETQYF. CDR3 DNA sequence: TGCGCCAGCAGCTTGTACGGATCGTACCAAGAGACCCAGTACTTC.

The chain combines TRBV9 with TRBJ1-6, with D possibly being TRBD1 (5 bases). This CDR3 contains 15 residues. Looked up from germline, CDR1 is SGDLS and CDR2 is YYNGEE. V was trimmed by 6 bases and J by 8 bases, leaving 18 bases between them. CDR3 bases: TGTGCCAGCACCGTCTCAGGGAGCGACCATTCACCCCTCCACTTT. Its translation is CASTVSGSDHSPLHF.

The V gene is TRBV7-8, the J gene TRBJ2-7, with TRBD2 matching 14 bases. The CDR3 extends over 18 amino acids. Germline V gene sequence: CDR1 SGHVS, CDR2 FQNEAQ. After removal of 0 bases from V and 0 bases from J, the junction contained 4 bases not matched to a gene. The CDR3 nucleotides are TGTGCCAGCAGCTTAGCGTCGGGACTAGCGGGAGTCTCCTACGAGCAGTACTTC. Translating it yields CASSLASGLAGVSYEQYF. The full variable domain, in which reference TRBV7-8 and TRBJ2-7 provide the parts outside the CDR3, is GAGVSQSPRYKVAKRGQDVALRCDPISGHVSLFWYQQALGQGPEFLTYFQNEAQLDKSGLPSDRFFAERPEGSVSTLKIQRTQQEDSAVYLCASSLASGLAGVSYEQYFGPGTRLTVT.

Details on this clone: Other DNA sequences within the sample encode an identical CDR3. This chain uses TRBV9 with TRBJ2-7; TRBD1 matches 8 bases. The CDR3 runs to 14 residues. V shed 2 bases and J 3 bases; nucleotides not matched to a gene: 4. Germline CDR1 SGDLS, CDR2 YYNGEE. This chain's CDR3 is CASSVTGQGYEQYF. The CDR3 region has the DNA TGTGCCAGCAGCGTGACCGGACAGGGCTACGAGCAGTACTTC.

This rearrangement joins TRBV7-2 to TRBJ2-1; 9 bases are a match to TRBD2. Germline CDR1 and CDR2: SGHTA and FQGNSA. Trimming at V came to 4 bases and at J to 10 bases, leaving 8 bases not matched to a gene. The CDR3 has 14 residues. For the CDR3, the DNA is TGTGCCAGCAGCTCATCATTAGCGGGAGAAGAGCAGTTCTTC. Protein: CASSSSLAGEEQFF.

The chain uses TRBV7-3 and TRBJ2-7, with D perhaps matching TRBD2 (7 bases). CDR3 length: 15 amino acids. Germline V gene sequence: CDR1 SGHTA, CDR2 FQGTGA. V shed 4 bases and J shed 5 bases, with 18 bases lying between them. Here the CDR3 DNA reads TGTGCCAGCAGCTCATCCCCGAGGGGGGGCCACGAGCAGTACTTC. Its translation: CASSSSPRGGHEQYF. Full variable domain (outside the CDR3, taken from reference TRBV7-3 and TRBJ2-7): GAGVSQTPSNKVTEKGKYVELRCDPISGHTALYWYRQSLGQGPEFLIYFQGTGAADDSGLPNDRFFAVRPEGSVSTLKIQRTERGDSAVYLCASSSSPRGGHEQYFGPGTRLTVT.

The V call is TRBV7-6, the J call TRBJ2-5; tentative D call: TRBD1 (5 bases). Trimming stripped 1 base from V and 4 bases from J, with 25 bases between. Germline V gene lookup returns CDR1 SGHVS and CDR2 FNYEAQ. The CDR3 consists of 19 residues. The chain's CDR3 is CASSLGGRWGQGRGETQYF. The CDR3 DNA is TGTGCCAGCAGCTTAGGAGGACGATGGGGTCAGGGCCGAGGAGAGACCCAGTACTTC. Full variable domain (missing parts from reference TRBV7-6 and TRBJ2-5): GAGVSQSPRYKVTKRGQDVALRCDPISGHVSLYWYRQALGQGPEFLTYFNYEAQQDKSGLPNDRFSAERPEGSISTLTIQRTEQRDSAMYRCASSLGGRWGQGRGETQYFGPGTRLLVL.

About this clone itself: One end of the junction fails to match germline, which may point to a read error. The rearrangement uses TRBV7-7 and TRBJ2-3; D gene unclear. Germline CDR1 SSHAT, CDR2 FNYEAQ (reference sequence). CDR3 length: 13 amino acids. CDR3 residues: CASSQRGSDTQYF. The CDR3 DNA follows: TGTGCTAGCAGCCAGAGAGGCTCAGATACGCAGTATTTT.

The CDR3 sequence: CATSSGWGFEADEQYF. CDR3 DNA sequence: TGTGCCACCAGCAGTGGGTGGGGCTTCGAGGCCGACGAGCAGTACTTC. This sequence joins TRBV15 and TRBJ2-7, with D perhaps TRBD1 (5 bases). V was cut by 3 bases and J by 5 bases, with 20 bases left in between. Germline V lookup: CDR1 LNHNV, CDR2 YYDKDF (reference sequence). The CDR3 is made up of 16 amino acids.

This chain connects TRBV5-1 to TRBJ2-2; D is unclear. V gave up 3 bases and J gave up 3 bases, with 9 bases separating them. There are 14 residues in the CDR3. The germline gives CDR1 SGHRS, CDR2 YFSETQ. CDR3 residues: CASSYPTDTGELFF. CDR3 nucleotide sequence: TGCGCCAGCAGCTATCCGACTGACACCGGGGAGCTGTTTTTT.

This clone has just one count. The J gene is TRBJ2-1, the V gene TRBV5-8; D possibly corresponds to TRBD2 (5 bases). Germline V gene lookup returns CDR1 SGHTS and CDR2 YDEGEE. This CDR3 is built from 15 residues. Trimming took off 3 bases at V and 8 bases at J, with 18 bases between the two ends. CDR3 sequence: CASSSDYVVAHEQFF. Here the CDR3 DNA reads TGTGCCAGCAGCTCCGACTACGTAGTGGCTCATGAGCAGTTCTTC.

The gene calls are TRBV6-1 and TRBJ2-7, with 7 bases that match TRBD1. The V gene's germline CDR1 is MNHNS and CDR2 SASEGT. The V and J ends lost 8 bases and 2 bases, in that order; junction bases with no gene match: 6. The CDR3 spans 13 residues. The CDR3 bases are TGTGCCAGCTCAACAGGGGAAGCCTACGAGCAGTACTTC. This encodes CASSTGEAYEQYF.

The chain recombines TRBV7-9 with TRBJ2-3; TRBD2 agrees at 8 bases. This CDR3 comprises 16 residues. Germline V gene sequence: CDR1 SEHNR, CDR2 FQNEAQ (reference sequence). V lost 3 bases and J lost 0; bases outside the gene matches: 5. DNA for the CDR3: TGTGCCAGCAGCTTTAGTAGCGGGGCTAGCACAGATACGCAGTATTTT. It codes for CASSFSSGASTDTQYF.

Here the CDR3 DNA reads TGTGCCAGCAGCAGAATGACAGGCTACGACGAGCAGTACTTC. Encoded protein: CASSRMTGYDEQYF. The rearrangement links TRBV2 to TRBJ2-7; D might be TRBD1 (6 bases). Trimming stripped 6 bases from V and 5 bases from J, with 17 bases between. CDR1 and CDR2 (germline): SNHLY, FYNNEI. The CDR3 runs 14 residues. Together with reference TRBV2 and TRBJ2-7, the CDR3 gives the full variable domain: EPEVTQTPSHQVTQMGQEVILRCVPISNHLYFYWYRQILGQKVEFLVSFYNNEISEKSEIFDDQFSVERPDGSNFTLKIRSTKLEDSAMYFCASSRMTGYDEQYFGPGTRLTVT.

The rearrangement joins TRBV4-3 to TRBJ2-7; a weak D match, TRBD2 (6 bases). V dropped 2 bases and J dropped 3 bases, with 14 bases sitting between them. The germline V gene has CDR1 LGHNA and CDR2 YSLEER. The CDR3 runs 15 residues. CDR3 amino acids: CASSQRPGGFYEQYF. For the CDR3, the DNA is TGCGCCAGCAGCCAACGTCCCGGAGGGTTCTACGAGCAGTACTTC.

In this sample, this clone turned up a few times. The junction departs from the called germline gene at one end, perhaps through a read error. V gene TRBV7-7 combines with J gene TRBJ2-7; the match to TRBD2 covers 9 bases. The length of the CDR3 is 17 residues. Germline CDR1 SSHAT, CDR2 FNYEAQ (reference sequence). The CDR3 sequence: CASSPPLGTSRTYEQYF. DNA of the CDR3: TGTGCTAGCAGCCCCCCCTTGGGGACTAGCAGGACCTACGAGCAGTACTTC.

The V gene is TRBV4-1, the J gene TRBJ1-5, with 9 bases aligning to TRBD1. Trimming took 1 base from V and 5 from J; bases not matched to a gene: 3. Germline V gives CDR1 MGHRA, CDR2 YSYEKL. The CDR3 runs to 15 residues. The CDR3 sequence is CASSQGDRVDQPQHF. CDR3 in DNA: TGCGCCAGCAGCCAAGGGGACAGGGTCGATCAGCCCCAGCATTTT.

The chain combines TRBV18 with TRBJ2-1; D is uncertain. CDR1 and CDR2 from the germline V gene are KGHSH and LQKENI. V was pared by 1 base and J by 3 bases, with 13 bases between. This CDR3 spans 16 amino acids. Here the CDR3 reads CASSPRQRDLYNEQFF. The CDR3 DNA sequence: TGTGCCAGCTCACCACGTCAGCGCGACCTCTACAATGAGCAGTTCTTC. Variable domain in full (rest from reference TRBV18 and TRBJ2-1): NAGVMQNPRHLVRRRGQEARLRCSPMKGHSHVYWYRQLPEEGLKFMVYLQKENIIDESGMPKERFSAEFPKEGPSILRIQQVVRGDSAAYFCASSPRQRDLYNEQFFGPGTRLTVL.